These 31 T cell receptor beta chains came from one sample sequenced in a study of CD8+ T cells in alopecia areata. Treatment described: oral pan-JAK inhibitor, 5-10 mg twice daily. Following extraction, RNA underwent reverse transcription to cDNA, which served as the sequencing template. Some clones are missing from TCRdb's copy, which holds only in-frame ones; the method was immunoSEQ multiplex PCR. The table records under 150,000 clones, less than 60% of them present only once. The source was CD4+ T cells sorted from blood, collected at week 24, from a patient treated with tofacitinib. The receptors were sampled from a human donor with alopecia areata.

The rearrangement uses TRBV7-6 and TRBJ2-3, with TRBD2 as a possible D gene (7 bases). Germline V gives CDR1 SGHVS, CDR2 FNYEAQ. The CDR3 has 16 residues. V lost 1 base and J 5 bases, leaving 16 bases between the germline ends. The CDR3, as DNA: TGTGCCAGCAGCTTAGGGCCGGGGGGCTCGGTAGATACGCAGTATTTT. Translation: CASSLGPGGSVDTQYF.

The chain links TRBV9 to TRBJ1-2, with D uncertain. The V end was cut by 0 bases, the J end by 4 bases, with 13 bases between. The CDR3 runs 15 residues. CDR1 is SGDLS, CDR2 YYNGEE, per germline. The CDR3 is CASSVAEFGLYGYTF. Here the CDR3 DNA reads TGTGCCAGCAGCGTAGCGGAGTTTGGACTCTATGGCTACACCTTC.

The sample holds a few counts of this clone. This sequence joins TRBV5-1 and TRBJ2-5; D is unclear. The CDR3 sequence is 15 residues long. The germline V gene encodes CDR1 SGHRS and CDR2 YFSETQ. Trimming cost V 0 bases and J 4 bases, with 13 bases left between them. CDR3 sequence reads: CASSLGSPTGETQYF. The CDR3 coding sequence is TGCGCCAGCAGCTTGGGCAGCCCTACGGGAGAGACCCAGTACTTC.

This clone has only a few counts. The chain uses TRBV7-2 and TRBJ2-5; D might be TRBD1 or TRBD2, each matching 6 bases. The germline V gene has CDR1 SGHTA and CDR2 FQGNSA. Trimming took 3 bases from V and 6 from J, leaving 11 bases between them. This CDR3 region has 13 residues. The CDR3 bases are TGTGCCAGCAGCTTGGGGGGCGCACAGACCCAGTACTTC. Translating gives CASSLGGAQTQYF.

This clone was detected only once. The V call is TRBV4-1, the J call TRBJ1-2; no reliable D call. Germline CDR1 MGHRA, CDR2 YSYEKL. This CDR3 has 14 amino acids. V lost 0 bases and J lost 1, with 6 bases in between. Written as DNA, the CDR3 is TGCGCCAGCAGCCAAGATCAGGATAACTATGGCTACACCTTC. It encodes CASSQDQDNYGYTF.

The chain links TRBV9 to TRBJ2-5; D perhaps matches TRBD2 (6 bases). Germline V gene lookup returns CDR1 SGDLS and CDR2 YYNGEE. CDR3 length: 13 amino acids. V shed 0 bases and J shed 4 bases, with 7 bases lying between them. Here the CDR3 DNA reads TGTGCCAGCAGCGTAGAGGAGGGAGAGACCCAGTACTTC. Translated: CASSVEEGETQYF.

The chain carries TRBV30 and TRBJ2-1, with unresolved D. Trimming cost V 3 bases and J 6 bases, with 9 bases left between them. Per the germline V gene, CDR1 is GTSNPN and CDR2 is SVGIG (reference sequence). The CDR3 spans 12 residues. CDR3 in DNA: TGTGCCTGGAGAGAGTCGGGCAATGAGCAGTTCTTC. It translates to CAWRESGNEQFF.

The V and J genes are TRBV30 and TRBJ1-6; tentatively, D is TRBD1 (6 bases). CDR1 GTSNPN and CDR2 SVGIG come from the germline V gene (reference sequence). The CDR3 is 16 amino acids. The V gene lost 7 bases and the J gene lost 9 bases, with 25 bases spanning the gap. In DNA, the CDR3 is TGTGCCTCCTCTGTTTTGACAGGAGGGAGGGGTTCACCCCTCCACTTT. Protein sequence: CASSVLTGGRGSPLHF.

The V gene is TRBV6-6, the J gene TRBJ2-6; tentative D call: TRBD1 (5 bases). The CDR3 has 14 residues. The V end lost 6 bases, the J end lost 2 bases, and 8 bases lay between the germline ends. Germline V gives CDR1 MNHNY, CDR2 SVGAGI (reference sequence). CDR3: CASSTGPGANVLTF. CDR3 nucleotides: TGTGCCAGCAGCACAGGTCCTGGGGCCAACGTCCTGACTTTC.

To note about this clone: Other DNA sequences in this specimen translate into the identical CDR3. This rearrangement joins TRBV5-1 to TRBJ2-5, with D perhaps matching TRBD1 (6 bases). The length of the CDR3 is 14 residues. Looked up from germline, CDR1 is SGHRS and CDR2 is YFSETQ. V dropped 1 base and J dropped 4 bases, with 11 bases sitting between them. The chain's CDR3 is CASSLTGSGETQYF. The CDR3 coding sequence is TGCGCCAGCAGCTTGACAGGGAGCGGAGAGACCCAGTACTTC. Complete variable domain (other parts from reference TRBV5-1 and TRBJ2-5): KAGVTQTPRYLIKTRGQQVTLSCSPISGHRSVSWYQQTPGQGLQFLFEYFSETQRNKGNFPGRFSGRQFSNSRSEMNVSTLELGDSALYLCASSLTGSGETQYFGPGTRLLVL.

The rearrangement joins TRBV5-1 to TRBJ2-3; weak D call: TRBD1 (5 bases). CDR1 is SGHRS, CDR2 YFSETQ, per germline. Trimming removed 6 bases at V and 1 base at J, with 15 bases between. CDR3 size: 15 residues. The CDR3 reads CASTSQGHGTDTQYF. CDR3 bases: TGCGCCAGCACGAGTCAGGGTCACGGCACAGATACGCAGTATTTT.

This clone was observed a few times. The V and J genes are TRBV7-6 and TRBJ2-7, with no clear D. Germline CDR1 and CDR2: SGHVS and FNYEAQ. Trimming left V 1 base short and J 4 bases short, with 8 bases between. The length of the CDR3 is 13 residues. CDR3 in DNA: TGTGCCAGCAGCTTAGGTTGGCGTTACGAGCAGTACTTC. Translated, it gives CASSLGWRYEQYF.

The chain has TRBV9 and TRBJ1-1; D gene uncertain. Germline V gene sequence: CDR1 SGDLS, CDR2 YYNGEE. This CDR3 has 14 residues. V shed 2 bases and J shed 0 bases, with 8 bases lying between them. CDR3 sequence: CASSVNPLNTEAFF. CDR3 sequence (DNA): TGTGCCAGCAGCGTTAACCCCCTGAACACTGAAGCTTTCTTT.

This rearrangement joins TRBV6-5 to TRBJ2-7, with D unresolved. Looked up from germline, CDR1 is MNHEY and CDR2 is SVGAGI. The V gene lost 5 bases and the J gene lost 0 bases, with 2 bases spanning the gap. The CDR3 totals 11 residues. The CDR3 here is CASSTSYEQYF. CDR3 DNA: TGTGCCAGCAGTACCTCCTACGAGCAGTACTTC.

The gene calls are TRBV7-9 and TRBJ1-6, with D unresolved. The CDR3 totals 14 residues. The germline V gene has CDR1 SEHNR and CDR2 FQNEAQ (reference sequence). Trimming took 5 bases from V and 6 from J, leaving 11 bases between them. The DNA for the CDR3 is TGTGCCAGCAGCCCCTTGGGCAGTAATTCACCCCTCCACTTT. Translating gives CASSPLGSNSPLHF.

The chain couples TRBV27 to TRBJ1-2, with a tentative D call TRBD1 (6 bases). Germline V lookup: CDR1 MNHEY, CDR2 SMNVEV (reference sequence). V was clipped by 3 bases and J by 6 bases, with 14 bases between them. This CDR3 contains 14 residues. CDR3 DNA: TGTGCCAGCAGTTTCGGGGGGCGATTAGATGGCTACACCTTC. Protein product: CASSFGGRLDGYTF.

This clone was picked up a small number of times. The CDR3: CASSQFQGEQYF. The CDR3, as DNA: TGTGCCAGCAGCCAATTTCAGGGGGAGCAGTACTTC. The chain employs TRBV6-6 and TRBJ2-7; weak D call: TRBD1 (6 bases). The CDR3 contains 12 residues. Between the trimmed V and J ends, which lost 6 bases and 7 bases, there was a span of 13 bases. Germline V gene lookup returns CDR1 MNHNY and CDR2 SVGAGI (reference sequence).

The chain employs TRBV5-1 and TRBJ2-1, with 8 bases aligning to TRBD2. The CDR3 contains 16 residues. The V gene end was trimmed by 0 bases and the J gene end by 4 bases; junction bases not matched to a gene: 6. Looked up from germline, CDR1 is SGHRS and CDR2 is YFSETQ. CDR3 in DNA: TGCGCCAGCAGCTTGGTAGGCGCGGGGGGTTACAATGAGCAGTTCTTC. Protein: CASSLVGAGGYNEQFF.

The CDR3 DNA reads as TGTGCCACCAGCAAGGATCAGAACACCGGGGGCAATCAGCCCCAGCATTTT. Its protein product is CATSKDQNTGGNQPQHF. The chain carries TRBV15 and TRBJ1-5; D is unclear. The germline V gene encodes CDR1 LNHNV and CDR2 YYDKDF (reference sequence). The length of the CDR3 is 17 residues. V was pared by 4 bases and J by 2 bases, with 18 bases between.

Written as DNA, the CDR3 is TGTGCCAGCAGCTTGGGCATAGGGGAAAAACTGTTTTTT. It yields the protein CASSLGIGEKLFF. The rearrangement uses TRBV5-4 and TRBJ1-4; unclear D gene. This CDR3 contains 13 residues. Germline V lookup: CDR1 SGHNT, CDR2 YYREEE (reference sequence). V lost 0 bases, J lost 8 bases, and 8 bases lay in between.

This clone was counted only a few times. The CDR3 is CAIGGTSGTGELFF. In nucleotides, the CDR3 is TGTGCCATCGGAGGGACTAGCGGAACCGGGGAGCTGTTTTTT. The chain employs TRBV10-3 and TRBJ2-2, with 11 nucleotides matching TRBD2. V dropped 8 bases and J dropped 5; count of bases not matched to a gene: 4. The CDR3 is made up of 14 amino acids. CDR1 is ENHRY, CDR2 SYGVKD, per germline.

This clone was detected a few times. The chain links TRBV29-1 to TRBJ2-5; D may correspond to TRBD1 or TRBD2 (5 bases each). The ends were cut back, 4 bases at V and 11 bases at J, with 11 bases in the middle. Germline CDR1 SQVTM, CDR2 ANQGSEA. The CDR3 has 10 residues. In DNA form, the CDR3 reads TGCAGCGTTGGGGACGGACGGCAGTACTTC. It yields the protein CSVGDGRQYF. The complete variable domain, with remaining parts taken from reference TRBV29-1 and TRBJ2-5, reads SAVISQKPSRDICQRGTSLTIQCQVDSQVTMMFWYRQQPGQSLTLIATANQGSEATYESGFVIDKFPISRPNLTFSTLTVSNMSPEDSSIYLCSVGDGRQYFGPGTRLLVL.

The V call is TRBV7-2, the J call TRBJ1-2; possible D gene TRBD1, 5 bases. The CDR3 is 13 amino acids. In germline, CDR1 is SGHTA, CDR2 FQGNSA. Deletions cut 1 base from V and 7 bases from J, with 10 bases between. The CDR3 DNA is TGTGCCAGCAGCTTAGTTTACGGGGCTGGCTACACCTTC. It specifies CASSLVYGAGYTF.

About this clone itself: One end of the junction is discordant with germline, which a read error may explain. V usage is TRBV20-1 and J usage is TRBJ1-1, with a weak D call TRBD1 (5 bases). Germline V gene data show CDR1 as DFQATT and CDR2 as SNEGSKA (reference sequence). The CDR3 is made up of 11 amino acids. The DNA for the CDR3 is TGTGTAACGGGACCCAACACTGAAGCTTTCTTT. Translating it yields CVTGPNTEAFF.

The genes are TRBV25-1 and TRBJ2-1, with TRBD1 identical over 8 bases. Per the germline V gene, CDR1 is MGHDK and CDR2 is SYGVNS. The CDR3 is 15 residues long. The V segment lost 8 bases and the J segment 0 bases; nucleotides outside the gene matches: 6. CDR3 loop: CASAEGTGSYNEQFF. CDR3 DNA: TGTGCCAGCGCTGAAGGGACAGGCTCCTACAATGAGCAGTTCTTC. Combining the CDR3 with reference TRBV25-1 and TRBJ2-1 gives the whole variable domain EADIYQTPRYLVIGTGKKITLECSQTMGHDKMYWYQQDPGMELHLIHYSYGVNSTEKGDLSSESTVSRIRTEHFPLTLESARPSHTSQYLCASAEGTGSYNEQFFGPGTRLTVL.

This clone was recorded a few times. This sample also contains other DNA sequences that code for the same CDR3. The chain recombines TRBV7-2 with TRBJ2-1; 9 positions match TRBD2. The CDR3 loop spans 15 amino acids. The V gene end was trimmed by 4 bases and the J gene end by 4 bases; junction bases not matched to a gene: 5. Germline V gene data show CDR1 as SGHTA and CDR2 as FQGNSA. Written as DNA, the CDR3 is TGTGCCAGCAGCTCGACTAGCGGACAGTACAATGAGCAGTTCTTC. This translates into CASSSTSGQYNEQFF.

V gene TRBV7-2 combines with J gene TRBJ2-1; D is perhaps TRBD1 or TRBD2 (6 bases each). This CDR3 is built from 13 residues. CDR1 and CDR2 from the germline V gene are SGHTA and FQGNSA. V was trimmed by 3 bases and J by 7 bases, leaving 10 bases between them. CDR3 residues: CASSLQGRNEQFF. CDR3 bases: TGTGCCAGCAGCTTGCAGGGGAGGAATGAGCAGTTCTTC.

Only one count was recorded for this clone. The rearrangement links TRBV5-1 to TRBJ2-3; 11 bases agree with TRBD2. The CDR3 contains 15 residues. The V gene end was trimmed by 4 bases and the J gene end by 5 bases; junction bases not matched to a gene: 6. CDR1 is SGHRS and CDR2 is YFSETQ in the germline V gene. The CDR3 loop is CASSVAGGQGDTQYF. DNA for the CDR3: TGCGCCAGCAGCGTAGCGGGGGGGCAGGGAGATACGCAGTATTTT.

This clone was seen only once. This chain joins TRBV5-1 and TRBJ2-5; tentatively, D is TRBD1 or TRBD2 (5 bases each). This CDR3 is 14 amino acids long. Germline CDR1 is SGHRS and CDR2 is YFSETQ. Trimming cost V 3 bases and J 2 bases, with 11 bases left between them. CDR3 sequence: CASSSGTVQETQYF. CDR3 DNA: TGCGCCAGCAGCTCCGGGACGGTTCAAGAGACCCAGTACTTC.

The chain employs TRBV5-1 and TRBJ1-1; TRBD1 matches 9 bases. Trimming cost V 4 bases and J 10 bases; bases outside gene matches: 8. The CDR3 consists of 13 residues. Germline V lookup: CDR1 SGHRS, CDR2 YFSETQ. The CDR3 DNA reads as TGCGCCAGCAGCGCGGGACAGGGCCTGGGAGCTTTCTTT. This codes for CASSAGQGLGAFF.

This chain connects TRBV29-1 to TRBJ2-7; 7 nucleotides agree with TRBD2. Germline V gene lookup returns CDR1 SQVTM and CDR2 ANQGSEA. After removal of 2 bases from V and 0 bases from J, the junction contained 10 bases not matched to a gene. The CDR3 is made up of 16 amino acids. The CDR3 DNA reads TGCAGCGTTGAAAGAGGCGGGGGTTCAAGCTCCTACGAGCAGTACTTC. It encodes CSVERGGGSSSYEQYF.